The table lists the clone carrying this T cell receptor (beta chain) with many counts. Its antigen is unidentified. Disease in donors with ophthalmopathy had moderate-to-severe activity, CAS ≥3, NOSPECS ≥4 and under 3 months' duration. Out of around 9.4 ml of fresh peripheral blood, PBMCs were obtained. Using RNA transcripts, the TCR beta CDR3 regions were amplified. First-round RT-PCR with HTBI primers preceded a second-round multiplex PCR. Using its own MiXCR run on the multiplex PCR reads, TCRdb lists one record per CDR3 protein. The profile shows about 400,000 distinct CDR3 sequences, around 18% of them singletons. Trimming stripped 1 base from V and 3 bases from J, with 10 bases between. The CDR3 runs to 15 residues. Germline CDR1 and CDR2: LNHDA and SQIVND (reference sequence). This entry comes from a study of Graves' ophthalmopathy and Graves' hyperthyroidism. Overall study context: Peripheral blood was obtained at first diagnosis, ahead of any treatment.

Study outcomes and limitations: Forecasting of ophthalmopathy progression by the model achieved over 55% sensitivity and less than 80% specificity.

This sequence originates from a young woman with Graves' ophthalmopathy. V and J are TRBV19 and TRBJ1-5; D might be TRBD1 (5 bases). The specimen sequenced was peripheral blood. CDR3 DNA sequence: TGTGCCAGTAGTATAGGGCAGGGCCCCAATCAGCCCCAGCATTTT. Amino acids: CASSIGQGPNQPQHF.